This TCR beta chain was sequenced during a study of regulatory T cells in long-lasting Graves disease. The wider study: Patients newly diagnosed with Graves' had been on antithyroid drugs for under 3 months.

Time point specified: newly diagnosed GD, antithyroid drugs for less than 3 months. Making the TCR library involved RNA that had been extracted from PBMCs. With 2 bases removed from V and 9 bases from J, the gap between germline ends came to 12 bases. In germline, CDR1 is SGDLS, CDR2 YYNGEE. The CDR3 totals 13 residues. Libraries of TCR beta came from iRepertoire HTBI primers plus Arm-PCR of CDR3 regions. TCRdb reprocessed the multiplex PCR reads via MiXCR and lists one record per CDR3 protein. The table has over 500,000 distinct CDR3 sequences, 16% seen once. The same specimen was also included in a second study, on T cells in Graves' hyperthyroidism and ophthalmopathy. That work contributes: The study enrolled patients aged 18 to 65 with newly diagnosed hyperthyroidism of under 2 months' duration. Clinical symptoms, serum thyroxine and TRAb, thyroid ultrasound and orbital computed tomography were used for the diagnoses. Most clonotypes that expanded in the thyroid above 0.001 also showed up in blood.

The sequence derives from a man in his late teens or twenties with Graves disease. The sample here was peripheral blood mononuclear cells (PBMCs), taken at new diagnosis, from a patient treated with antithyroid drugs. The chain combines TRBV9 with TRBJ2-1; D is tentatively TRBD1 or TRBD2 (5 bases each). CDR3 sequence (DNA): TGTGCCAGCAGCGTGGGGACGTCTTTTGAGCAGTTCTTC. Protein product: CASSVGTSFEQFF.